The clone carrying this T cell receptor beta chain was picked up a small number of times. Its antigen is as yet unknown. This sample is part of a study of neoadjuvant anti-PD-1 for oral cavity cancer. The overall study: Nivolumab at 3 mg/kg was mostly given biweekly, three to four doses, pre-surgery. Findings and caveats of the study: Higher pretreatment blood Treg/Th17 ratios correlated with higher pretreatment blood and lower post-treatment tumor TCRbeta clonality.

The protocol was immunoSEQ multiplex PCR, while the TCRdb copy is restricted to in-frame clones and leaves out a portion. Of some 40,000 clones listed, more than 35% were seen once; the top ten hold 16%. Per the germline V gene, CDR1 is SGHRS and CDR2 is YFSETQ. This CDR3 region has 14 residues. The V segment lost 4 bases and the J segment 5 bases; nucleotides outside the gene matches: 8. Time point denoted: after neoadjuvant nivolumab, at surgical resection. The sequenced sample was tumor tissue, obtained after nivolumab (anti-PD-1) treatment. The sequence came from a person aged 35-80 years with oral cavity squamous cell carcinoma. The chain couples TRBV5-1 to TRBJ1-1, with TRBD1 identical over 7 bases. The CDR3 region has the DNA TGCGCCAGCAGCCAAACACAGGGGAATACTGAAGCTTTCTTT. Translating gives CASSQTQGNTEAFF.